This TCR beta chain comes out of a study of T cells in Graves' hyperthyroidism and ophthalmopathy. RNA transcripts were the template for amplifying TCR beta CDR3 regions. HTBI primers were used for first-round RT-PCR of the TCR CDR3. Via MiXCR, TCRdb re-called the multiplex PCR reads, giving one row per CDR3 protein. The sample consists of roughly 250,000 distinct CDR3 sequences, approximately 14% of them appearing once. The V gene's germline CDR1 is MGHRA and CDR2 YSYEKL. V lost 3 bases and J lost 1; bases outside the gene matches: 3. The CDR3 totals 15 residues. This clonotype was detected many times. Antigen specificity is unknown. Overall study findings and caveats: Stable hyperthyroidism was told apart from ophthalmopathy by a model built on 13 V-J features.

This sequence was found in a woman between 40 and 50 years old with Graves' hyperthyroidism that later progressed to Graves' ophthalmopathy. Sequencing was carried out using blood. The chain employs TRBV4-1 and TRBJ2-7; 10 nucleotides agree with TRBD1. CDR3: CASSQRQGASYEQYF. CDR3 nucleotide sequence: TGCGCCAGCAGCCAGCGACAGGGGGCATCCTACGAGCAGTACTTC.